This TCR beta chain was sequenced during a study of T cell responses to AZD1222 COVID-19 vaccine. The study, taken as a whole, reports: Clonal diversity was possibly underestimated, and white British individuals and females predominated among donors.

As for this clone: Its antigen remains unidentified.

Generated by immunoSEQ multiplex PCR, the TCRdb table keeps only in-frame clones and is missing some. Among about 190,000 clones, 75% to 90% were seen once, and the ten largest hold less than 3%. The CDR3 spans 14 residues. Trimming stripped 5 bases from V and 8 bases from J, with 18 bases between. The germline CDR1 and CDR2 sequences are GTSNPN and SVGIG (reference sequence). The sequencing here drew on peripheral blood, taken on day 0 of MenACWY control vaccination. V and J are TRBV30 and TRBJ1-4, with TRBD1 as a possible D gene (6 bases). The clonotype originates from an adult in good health. CDR3 residues: CAWGAGDRGEKLFF. The CDR3 DNA sequence: TGTGCCTGGGGGGCAGGGGACCGGGGAGAAAAACTGTTTTTT.